This T cell receptor (beta chain) emerged from a study of CD8 T cells in Susac syndrome (dated by TCRdb to about 2019). Background on the whole study: Repertoire sequencing was used to test whether CD8+ T cell activation and differentiation in Susac syndrome was antigen driven. Findings and caveats that apply to the study as a whole: The study acknowledged that relatively few individuals were included in the TCR sequencing and HLA analysis.

Taken from the germline V gene (reference sequence), the CDR1 and CDR2 loops are LNHNV and YYDKDF. The CDR3 has 17 amino acids, counting the end cysteine and phenylalanine. The sequence is cut down to CDR3 DNA, 51 bases in frame from base 1. Ends trimmed: V by 1 base, J by 0 bases; bases unmatched to a gene: 5. On this clonotype: No antigen is known for it. Per-base quality was not reported, and no clone a single base away is much larger than it.

High-throughput TCR beta sequencing profiled peripheral blood CD8+ and CD4+ T cells from healthy donors, Susac syndrome patients and multiple sclerosis patients. The multiple sclerosis controls were treatment-naive patients who had stable or active relapsing-remitting disease and met the revised McDonald criteria. Bulk CD8+ and CD4+ T cells were purified by magnetic negative isolation, while CD8+ TEMRA cells were enriched using FACS. Blood was drawn into EDTA tubes, processed within 24 hours, and PBMCs were isolated by density gradient centrifugation. PBMCs intended for TCR sequencing were frozen in liquid nitrogen and were later thawed in a 37 degrees C water bath. A purity of at least 90% was achieved for sorted or isolated CD4+, CD8+ and CD8+ TEMRA cells. RNA was extracted with the RNeasy kit and roughly 0.5 to 1 ug was reverse transcribed using random hexamers. TCR beta CDR3 regions were amplified with the immunoSEQ multiplex PCR assay covering 54 Vbeta and 13 Jbeta segments. Bias from PCR amplification was corrected by using a synthetic template baseline for primer optimization and for computational correction. Per the authors' processing: Reads were annotated to V, D and J genes according to IMGT and were analyzed with immunoSEQ Analyzer, with only productive sequences retained. To calculate clonality, Shannon entropy was normalized by log2 of the number of productive unique sequences and then subtracted from one. Public and private clones were assessed among the 100 most prevalent clones of each patient and control. Susac-specific clones were defined as absent from healthy and MS cohorts, 850 to 1,300 published viral clones and other ImmuneACCESS disease sequences. The raw public reads went through TCRdb reprocessing: fastp at Q25, MiXCR clone calling, in-frame beta chains kept. Rows are unified per CDR3 protein, each entry keeping the most common DNA and genes. TCRdb, not the original authors, processed these V and J calls. For this sample there are about 210,000 distinct CDR3 sequences; 95% appear just once. The ten top clones hold 0.095% of the sample.

The chain employs TRBV15 and TRBJ2-1; TRBD2 agrees with 8 junctional bases. Sequenced: CD4+ T cells from PBMCs. This receptor was identified in a human donor with multiple sclerosis. The nucleotide sequence is TGTGCCACCAGCAGAGGCGAGCGGGGGAGCTCCTACAATGAGCAGTTCTTC. This sequence encodes CATSRGERGSSYNEQFF.